The 30 T cell receptor beta chains presented below share a single source sample, sequenced in a study of T cell responses to AZD1222 COVID-19 vaccine. Assay: immunoSEQ multiplex PCR; the TCRdb copy retains only in-frame clones and omits some. The sample lists roughly 120,000 clones; about 88% were seen once. The material was peripheral blood, obtained on day 0 of AZD1222 vaccination. These receptors all come from an adult in good health.

The V and J genes are TRBV3-1 (or the pseudogene TRBV3-2) and TRBJ2-1; 8 bases are shared with TRBD2. Germline V gene lookup returns CDR1 LGHDT and CDR2 YNNKEL (reference sequence). The CDR3 contains 15 residues. The V segment lost 4 bases and the J segment 5 bases; nucleotides outside the gene matches: 7. CDR3 bases: TGTGCCAGCAGCCCCCGGACTAGCAGAAACAATGAGCAGTTCTTC. This sequence encodes CASSPRTSRNNEQFF.

The rearrangement links TRBV5-6 to TRBJ2-1; no clear D. The CDR3 has 15 amino acids. V lost 0 bases and J 4 bases, leaving 11 bases between the germline ends. CDR1 and CDR2 from the germline V gene are SGHDT and YYEEEE. The CDR3 nucleotides read TGTGCCAGCAGCTTGGAGCCAGGCCCTTACAATGAGCAGTTCTTC. Amino acid sequence: CASSLEPGPYNEQFF.

The gene calls are TRBV2 and TRBJ2-3; 8 positions match TRBD1. There are 14 residues in the CDR3. Looked up from germline, CDR1 is SNHLY and CDR2 is FYNNEI. V trimming: 3 bases; J trimming: 3 bases; junction bases outside the gene matches: 2. CDR3 in DNA: TGTGCCAGCAGTGATAGGACAGGGACAGATACGCAGTATTTT. Encoded protein: CASSDRTGTDTQYF. Looking up the rest from reference TRBV2 and TRBJ2-3 gives the full variable domain: EPEVTQTPSHQVTQMGQEVILRCVPISNHLYFYWYRQILGQKVEFLVSFYNNEISEKSEIFDDQFSVERPDGSNFTLKIRSTKLEDSAMYFCASSDRTGTDTQYFGPGTRLTVL.

This sequence joins TRBV29-1 and TRBJ2-6; unclear D gene. This CDR3 comprises 13 residues. Trimming removed 4 bases at V and 1 base at J, with 5 bases between. CDR1 is SQVTM, CDR2 ANQGSEA, per germline. CDR3 in amino acids: CSVGQSGANVLTF. The CDR3 region has the DNA TGCAGCGTTGGACAATCTGGGGCCAACGTCCTGACTTTC.

The V and J genes are TRBV20-1 and TRBJ2-1, with no clear D. This CDR3 is 10 amino acids long. Germline V gives CDR1 DFQATT, CDR2 SNEGSKA (reference sequence). Trimming stripped 4 bases from V and 6 bases from J, with 4 bases between. The CDR3 reads CSAIFNEQFF. The CDR3 DNA is TGCAGTGCTATATTCAATGAGCAGTTCTTC.

For the CDR3, the DNA is TGTGCCAGTACCCCTCTAGCGGGAGATATCTCAGATACGCAGTATTTT. Its protein product is CASTPLAGDISDTQYF. V usage is TRBV19 and J usage is TRBJ2-3; TRBD2 matches 10 bases. This CDR3 has 16 residues. After removal of 7 bases from V and 4 bases from J, the junction contained 11 bases not matched to a gene. The germline CDR1 and CDR2 sequences are LNHDA and SQIVND (reference sequence). Looking up the rest from reference TRBV19 and TRBJ2-3 gives the full variable domain: DGGITQSPKYLFRKEGQNVTLSCEQNLNHDAMYWYRQDPGQGLRLIYYSQIVNDFQKGDIAEGYSVSREKKESFPLTVTSAQKNPTAFYLCASTPLAGDISDTQYFGPGTRLTVL.

The chain carries TRBV5-4 and TRBJ1-1; D might be TRBD1 (5 bases). CDR1 SGHNT and CDR2 YYREEE come from the germline V gene (reference sequence). This CDR3 has 16 residues. V was clipped by 0 bases and J by 0 bases, with 12 bases between them. The CDR3 DNA reads TGTGCCAGCAGCTTGGGGTCAGGGACTATGAACACTGAAGCTTTCTTT. Its protein product is CASSLGSGTMNTEAFF.

V and J are TRBV6-5 and TRBJ1-5; 10 bases match TRBD1. Trimming cost V 6 bases and J 5 bases; bases outside gene matches: 1. The CDR3 has 13 residues. The germline CDR1 and CDR2 sequences are MNHEY and SVGAGI. The CDR3 reads CASRGTGDQPQHF. The CDR3 DNA sequence: TGTGCCAGCAGAGGGACAGGGGATCAGCCCCAGCATTTT.

V and J are TRBV15 and TRBJ2-6, with TRBD1 as a possible D gene (5 bases). This CDR3 region has 15 residues. Trimming took off 3 bases at V and 0 bases at J, with 6 bases between the two ends. Looked up from germline, CDR1 is LNHNV and CDR2 is YYDKDF (reference sequence). Written as DNA, the CDR3 is TGTGCCACCAGCAGGGACAACTCTGGGGCCAACGTCCTGACTTTC. Translating it yields CATSRDNSGANVLTF. The variable domain in full, completed from reference TRBV15 and TRBJ2-6, reads DAMVIQNPRYQVTQFGKPVTLSCSQTLNHNVMYWYQQKSSQAPKLLFHYYDKDFNNEADTPDNFQSRRPNTSFCFLDIRSPGLGDTAMYLCATSRDNSGANVLTFGAGSRLTVL.

This chain links TRBV19 with TRBJ2-2, with 7 positions matching TRBD2. The V and J ends lost 5 bases and 4 bases, in that order; junction bases with no gene match: 10. The length of the CDR3 is 16 residues. The germline V gene encodes CDR1 LNHDA and CDR2 SQIVND (reference sequence). The CDR3 DNA reads as TGTGCCAGTAGTCGGTGGCGGGGGAGTAGCACCGGGGAGCTGTTTTTT. It translates to CASSRWRGSSTGELFF.

In DNA form, the CDR3 reads TGCGCCAGCAGCGGAAGGGGGCTAGATGGGGAGCTGTTTTTT. Its translation is CASSGRGLDGELFF. The chain joins TRBV5-1 to TRBJ2-2; 7 bases line up with TRBD1. There are 14 residues in the CDR3. With 4 bases clipped from V and 8 bases from J, the junction kept 8 bases outside the gene matches. CDR1 and CDR2 (germline): SGHRS, YFSETQ.

The rearrangement joins TRBV27 to TRBJ2-5; 8 nucleotides align to TRBD2. V gave up 5 bases and J gave up 4 bases; unmatched junction bases: 6. The germline V gene has CDR1 MNHEY and CDR2 SMNVEV (reference sequence). The CDR3 extends over 14 amino acids. The CDR3 spells CASSPGTRGETQYF. As DNA, the CDR3 is TGTGCCAGCAGTCCGGGGACTAGGGGAGAGACCCAGTACTTC.

The chain employs TRBV4-2 and TRBJ2-1; TRBD2 agrees at 8 bases. The germline gives CDR1 LGHNA, CDR2 YNFKEQ. This CDR3 has 17 amino acids. J gave up 4 bases and V 0 bases, and 8 bases lay outside the gene matches. Here the CDR3 DNA reads TGTGCCAGCAGCCAAGAGAGGAGCGGGAGAGGTTACAATGAGCAGTTCTTC. Its protein product is CASSQERSGRGYNEQFF.

The J gene is TRBJ1-2, the V gene TRBV21-1. TRBV21-1 is a pseudogene. The CDR3 loop spans 14 amino acids. This CDR3 reads CASSKRGANYGYTF. CDR3 nucleotides: TGTGCCAGCAGCAAAAGGGGGGCTAACTATGGCTACACCTTC.

This clone showed up just once. The chain employs TRBV5-6 and TRBJ1-3; TRBD1 aligns across 7 bases. From germline, CDR1 is SGHDT and CDR2 YYEEEE. This CDR3 region has 15 residues. The trim removed 4 bases at V and 4 bases at J, leaving 8 bases unmatched. DNA for the CDR3: TGTGCCAGCAGCCTGAGGGGGCGACCAGGAAACACCATATATTTT. Protein sequence: CASSLRGRPGNTIYF.

This clone was observed a few times. The chain recombines TRBV28 with TRBJ2-1; 10 nucleotides match TRBD1. Trimming cost V 5 bases and J 4 bases; bases outside gene matches: 5. Germline values: CDR1 MDHEN, CDR2 SYDVKM. The CDR3 consists of 15 residues. CDR3 sequence: CASSTGTGEYNEQFF. CDR3 coding DNA: TGTGCCAGCAGTACCGGGACAGGGGAATACAATGAGCAGTTCTTC.

The genes are TRBV4-1 and TRBJ2-6; perhaps TRBD1 as D (6 bases). The germline V gene encodes CDR1 MGHRA and CDR2 YSYEKL. The CDR3 covers 18 residues. Deletions cut 3 bases from V and 0 bases from J, with 15 bases between. The CDR3: CASSQWDILNSGANVLTF. The CDR3 nucleotides read TGCGCCAGCAGCCAGTGGGACATCCTGAACTCTGGGGCCAACGTCCTGACTTTC.

V and J are TRBV30 and TRBJ1-1; 7 bases map to TRBD1. Germline V gives CDR1 GTSNPN, CDR2 SVGIG (reference sequence). Trimming removed 5 bases from V and 1 base from J; junction bases left unmatched: 7. This CDR3 has 14 amino acids. CDR3 sequence: CAWAYRGANTEAFF. In DNA, the CDR3 is TGTGCCTGGGCTTACAGGGGCGCGAACACTGAAGCTTTCTTT.

The V call is TRBV6-5, the J call TRBJ1-2; D not certain. CDR1 is MNHEY and CDR2 is SVGAGI in the germline V gene. The length of the CDR3 is 13 residues. The V end lost 6 bases, the J end lost 4 bases, and 12 bases lay between the germline ends. The CDR3 DNA reads TGTGCCAGCAGGGGCAGCTCTTCCTATGGCTACACCTTC. This sequence encodes CASRGSSSYGYTF.

The genes are TRBV19 and TRBJ1-1; no definite D call. Germline CDR1 and CDR2: LNHDA and SQIVND (reference sequence). This CDR3 has 13 amino acids. The V gene lost 0 bases and the J gene lost 0 bases, with 2 bases spanning the gap. CDR3 region: CASSIDLNTEAFF. The CDR3 DNA reads as TGTGCCAGTAGTATAGATCTGAACACTGAAGCTTTCTTT.

This chain links TRBV3-1 (or the pseudogene TRBV3-2) with TRBJ1-2; D perhaps matches TRBD1 (5 bases). The length of the CDR3 is 13 residues. Germline lookup yields CDR1 LGHDT and CDR2 YNNKEL (reference sequence). V was pared by 0 bases and J by 9 bases, with 11 bases between. The DNA of the CDR3 is TGTGCCAGCAGCCAAGAAGTGAGGGACCGCTACACCTTC. Amino acid sequence: CASSQEVRDRYTF.

V is TRBV27 and J is TRBJ1-5; D gene unclear. The CDR3 is 15 amino acids. Trimming took 6 bases from V and 0 from J, leaving 12 bases between them. Germline V gene data show CDR1 as MNHEY and CDR2 as SMNVEV (reference sequence). The CDR3 DNA is TGTGCCAGCAGCTTAGACCCATATAGCAATCAGCCCCAGCATTTT. The encoded protein is CASSLDPYSNQPQHF.

A few counts support this clone. The chain combines TRBV6-1 with TRBJ2-3; D unclear. The CDR3 has 15 amino acids. Between the trimmed V and J ends, which lost 0 bases and 6 bases, there was a span of 13 bases. Germline lookup yields CDR1 MNHNS and CDR2 SASEGT. The CDR3 sequence: CASSEATSAFDTQYF. Written as DNA, the CDR3 is TGTGCCAGCAGTGAAGCTACCAGCGCCTTCGATACGCAGTATTTT.

The chain employs TRBV5-1 and TRBJ1-1; D may be TRBD1 (5 bases). Germline V gene sequence: CDR1 SGHRS, CDR2 YFSETQ. V lost 7 bases to trimming and J lost 4 bases, with 14 bases between them. This CDR3 is built from 13 residues. The CDR3 reads CASWEGYGTEAFF. The CDR3 nucleotides are TGCGCCAGCTGGGAGGGGTACGGCACTGAAGCTTTCTTT. Full variable domain (missing parts from reference TRBV5-1 and TRBJ1-1): KAGVTQTPRYLIKTRGQQVTLSCSPISGHRSVSWYQQTPGQGLQFLFEYFSETQRNKGNFPGRFSGRQFSNSRSEMNVSTLELGDSALYLCASWEGYGTEAFFGQGTRLTVV.

The chain is built from TRBV3-1 (or the pseudogene TRBV3-2) and TRBJ1-3; D remains unclear. The V end was cut by 4 bases, the J end by 2 bases, with 9 bases between. Germline V gives CDR1 LGHDT, CDR2 YNNKEL (reference sequence). The CDR3 totals 14 residues. In DNA form, the CDR3 reads TGTGCCAGCAGCCCTCACGGGACTGGAAACACCATATATTTT. This gives the protein CASSPHGTGNTIYF.

The chain carries TRBV10-3 and TRBJ2-7; weak D call: TRBD2 (6 bases). V lost 2 bases to trimming and J lost 4 bases, with 15 bases between them. The CDR3 runs to 15 residues. CDR1 is ENHRY and CDR2 is SYGVKD in the germline V gene. The chain's CDR3 is CAISELRRGGYEQYF. CDR3 sequence (DNA): TGTGCCATCAGTGAGCTCCGGCGGGGAGGATACGAGCAGTACTTC.

V is TRBV5-3 and J is TRBJ2-7; D may be TRBD2 (6 bases). TRBV5-3 is labeled an ORF, and its function is uncertain. Trimming stripped 2 bases from V and 3 bases from J, with 18 bases between. The CDR3 contains 16 residues. The CDR3 sequence is CARSFIPFSGNYEQYF. For the CDR3, the DNA is TGTGCCAGAAGCTTTATCCCATTTAGCGGCAACTACGAGCAGTACTTC.

The V and J genes are TRBV5-1 and TRBJ2-7; D is possibly TRBD2 (6 bases). Trimming took off 4 bases at V and 0 bases at J, with 8 bases between the two ends. Germline V gene lookup returns CDR1 SGHRS and CDR2 YFSETQ. There are 13 residues in the CDR3. The CDR3 DNA sequence: TGCGCCAGCAGCACTAGCAGCTCCTACGAGCAGTACTTC. It encodes CASSTSSSYEQYF.

The chain joins TRBV5-1 to TRBJ1-2; D perhaps matches TRBD1 (6 bases). V lost 1 base to trimming and J lost 6 bases, with 10 bases between them. CDR1 is SGHRS, CDR2 YFSETQ, per germline. The CDR3 contains 13 residues. The CDR3 nucleotides are TGCGCCAGCAGCTTGTGGGGGGCGGATGGCTACACCTTC. Its protein is CASSLWGADGYTF. Full variable domain (missing parts from reference TRBV5-1 and TRBJ1-2): KAGVTQTPRYLIKTRGQQVTLSCSPISGHRSVSWYQQTPGQGLQFLFEYFSETQRNKGNFPGRFSGRQFSNSRSEMNVSTLELGDSALYLCASSLWGADGYTFGSGTRLTVV.

CDR3 protein: CASRALSGNTIYF. The CDR3 DNA reads TGTGCCAGCAGGGCCCTCTCTGGAAACACCATATATTTT. This chain uses TRBV27 with TRBJ1-3; no clear D. V was cut by 6 bases and J by 0 bases, with 6 bases left in between. Germline V gene lookup returns CDR1 MNHEY and CDR2 SMNVEV (reference sequence). CDR3 length: 13 amino acids.